These T cell receptor beta chains were read from a single sample in a study of T cells in Graves' hyperthyroidism and ophthalmopathy. MiXCR was run by TCRdb on the multiplex PCR reads, yielding one entry per CDR3 protein. The repertoire consists of roughly 240,000 distinct CDR3 sequences, with about 16% occurring once and the leading ten covering around 26%. Sequenced sample: blood. Receptor source: a woman aged 18 to 35 with Graves' ophthalmopathy. Each CDR3 is given without its conserved first and last residue. Each record gives: D gene, V gene, CDR3 protein. D genes are given only for firm matches.

d_call: TRBD1
v_call: TRBV20-1
cdr3_aa: SASTGENYGYT

d_call: -
v_call: TRBV7-2
cdr3_aa: ASSLAGGVGSYEQY

d_call: TRBD2
v_call: TRBV5-4
cdr3_aa: ASSLEGVTSGRAVDEQF

d_call: -
v_call: TRBV29-1
cdr3_aa: SVRPGPGNQPQH

d_call: -
v_call: TRBV7-8
cdr3_aa: ASSLDRTQPQH

d_call: -
v_call: TRBV6-2/TRBV6-3
cdr3_aa: ASRSSGGGGGMNTEAF

d_call: TRBD2
v_call: TRBV7-9
cdr3_aa: ASSFPRGLAPNTGELF

d_call: TRBD2
v_call: TRBV20-1
cdr3_aa: SARGGSGRDMSSS

d_call: TRBD1
v_call: TRBV12-3/TRBV12-4
cdr3_aa: ASSPYRDRDHEQF

d_call: TRBD1
v_call: TRBV28
cdr3_aa: ASSLRIQQGAHYRLH

d_call: TRBD2
v_call: TRBV5-1
cdr3_aa: ASSLGGDVAGEQF

d_call: -
v_call: TRBV4-1
cdr3_aa: ASSQVDRGGTEAF

d_call: -
v_call: TRBV6-1
cdr3_aa: ASSVTPTLGYNEQF

d_call: TRBD1
v_call: TRBV7-8
cdr3_aa: ASSLGQGIVNTEAF

d_call: TRBD1
v_call: TRBV28
cdr3_aa: ASSFSGTGEQY

d_call: TRBD1
v_call: TRBV2
cdr3_aa: ASSHRTGGESNQPQH

d_call: TRBD2
v_call: TRBV4-2
cdr3_aa: ASSQESTSGSTDTQY

d_call: -
v_call: TRBV5-6
cdr3_aa: ASSLNVVSYNEQF

d_call: TRBD1
v_call: TRBV7-8
cdr3_aa: ASSPDRAETQY

d_call: -
v_call: TRBV7-9
cdr3_aa: ASSYQGGEDNEQF

d_call: TRBD1
v_call: TRBV7-9
cdr3_aa: ASSLTDREGETQY

d_call: TRBD2
v_call: TRBV7-8
cdr3_aa: ASSPQRLAGSTDTQY

d_call: -
v_call: TRBV12-3/TRBV12-4
cdr3_aa: ASSLGSGNYGYT

d_call: -
v_call: TRBV20-1
cdr3_aa: SARDRTGTELKGYT

d_call: TRBD1
v_call: TRBV20-1
cdr3_aa: STGAFSGANVLT

d_call: -
v_call: TRBV28
cdr3_aa: ASSLWNRGYT

d_call: TRBD2
v_call: TRBV20-1
cdr3_aa: SALGQREGLSDIQY

d_call: -
v_call: TRBV19
cdr3_aa: ASADVGYGYT

d_call: TRBD2
v_call: TRBV28
cdr3_aa: ASSRRSGSETQY

d_call: -
v_call: TRBV25-1
cdr3_aa: ASSPVLAPNTGELF

d_call: -
v_call: TRBV20-1
cdr3_aa: SATMDTTQPQH

d_call: -
v_call: TRBV9
cdr3_aa: ASSVEGSGANVLT

d_call: TRBD2
v_call: TRBV7-2
cdr3_aa: ASTPQRGNEQF

d_call: TRBD2
v_call: TRBV7-9
cdr3_aa: ASSFLAGGRGTQY

d_call: TRBD2
v_call: TRBV4-1
cdr3_aa: ASRGGRDNEQF

d_call: TRBD2
v_call: TRBV3-1
cdr3_aa: ASSQALGGETQY

d_call: TRBD2
v_call: TRBV2
cdr3_aa: ARSGGSSYNEQF

d_call: -
v_call: TRBV19
cdr3_aa: ASTSSQRVVQF

d_call: TRBD1
v_call: TRBV7-2
cdr3_aa: ASSPRQGYMNTEAF

d_call: TRBD1
v_call: TRBV4-1
cdr3_aa: ASSQGQGVYSYEQY

d_call: -
v_call: TRBV20-1
cdr3_aa: SAQSADTQY